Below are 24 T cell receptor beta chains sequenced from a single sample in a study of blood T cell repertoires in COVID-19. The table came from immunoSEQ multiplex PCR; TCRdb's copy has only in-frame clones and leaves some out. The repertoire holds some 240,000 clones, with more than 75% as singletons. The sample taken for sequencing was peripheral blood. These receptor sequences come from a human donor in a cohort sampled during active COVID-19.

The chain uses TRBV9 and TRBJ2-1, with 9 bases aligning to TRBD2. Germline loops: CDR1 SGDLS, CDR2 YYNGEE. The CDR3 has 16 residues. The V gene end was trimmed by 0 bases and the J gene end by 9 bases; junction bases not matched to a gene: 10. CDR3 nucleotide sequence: TGTGCCAGCAGCGTAGTTGGCGGGAGGGGACCGGGTGAGCAGTTCTTC. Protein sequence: CASSVVGGRGPGEQFF.

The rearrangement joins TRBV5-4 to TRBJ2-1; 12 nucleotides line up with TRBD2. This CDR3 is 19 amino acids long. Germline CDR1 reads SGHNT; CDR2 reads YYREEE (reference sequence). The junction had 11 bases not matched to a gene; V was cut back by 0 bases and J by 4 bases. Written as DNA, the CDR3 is TGTGCCAGCAGCTTGGCGTGGCTAGCGGGAGGGCCTTTTTACAATGAGCAGTTCTTC. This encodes CASSLAWLAGGPFYNEQFF.

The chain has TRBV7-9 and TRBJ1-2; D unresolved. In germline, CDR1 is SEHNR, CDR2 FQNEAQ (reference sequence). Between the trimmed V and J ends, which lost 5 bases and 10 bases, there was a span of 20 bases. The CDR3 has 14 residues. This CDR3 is CASSLGEGDVAYTF. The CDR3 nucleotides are TGTGCCAGCAGCCTCGGGGAGGGAGATGTGGCCTACACCTTC.

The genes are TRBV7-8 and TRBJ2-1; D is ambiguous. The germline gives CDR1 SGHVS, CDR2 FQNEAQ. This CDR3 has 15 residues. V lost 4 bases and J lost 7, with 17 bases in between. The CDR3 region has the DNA TGTGCCAGCAGCTCCTTCCCACGACTTGGAAATGAGCAGTTCTTC. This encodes CASSSFPRLGNEQFF. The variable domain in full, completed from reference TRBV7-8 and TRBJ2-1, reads GAGVSQSPRYKVAKRGQDVALRCDPISGHVSLFWYQQALGQGPEFLTYFQNEAQLDKSGLPSDRFFAERPEGSVSTLKIQRTQQEDSAVYLCASSSFPRLGNEQFFGPGTRLTVL.

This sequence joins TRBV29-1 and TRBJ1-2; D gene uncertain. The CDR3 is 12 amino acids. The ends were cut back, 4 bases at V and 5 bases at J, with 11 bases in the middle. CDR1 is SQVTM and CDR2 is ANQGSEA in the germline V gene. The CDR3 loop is CSVVLGGYGYTF. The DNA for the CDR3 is TGCAGCGTTGTACTCGGCGGGTATGGCTACACCTTC.

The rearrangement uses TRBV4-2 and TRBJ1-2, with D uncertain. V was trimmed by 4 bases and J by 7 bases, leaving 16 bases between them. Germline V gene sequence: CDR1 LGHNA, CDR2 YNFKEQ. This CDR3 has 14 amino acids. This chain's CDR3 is CASSPSAGLGGYTF. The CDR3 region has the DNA TGTGCCAGCAGCCCTTCAGCGGGGTTAGGTGGCTACACCTTC.

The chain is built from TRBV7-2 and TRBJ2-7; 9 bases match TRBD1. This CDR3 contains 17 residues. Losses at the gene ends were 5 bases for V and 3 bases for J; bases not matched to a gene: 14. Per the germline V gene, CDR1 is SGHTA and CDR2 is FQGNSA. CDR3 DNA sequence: TGTGCCAGCAGCCCACTCGGGATGACAGGGGGGCTCTACGAGCAGTACTTC. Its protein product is CASSPLGMTGGLYEQYF. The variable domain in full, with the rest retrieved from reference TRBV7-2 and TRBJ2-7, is GAGVSQSPSNKVTEKGKDVELRCDPISGHTALYWYRQSLGQGLEFLIYFQGNSAPDKSGLPSDRFSAERTGGSVSTLTIQRTQQEDSAVYLCASSPLGMTGGLYEQYFGPGTRLTVT.

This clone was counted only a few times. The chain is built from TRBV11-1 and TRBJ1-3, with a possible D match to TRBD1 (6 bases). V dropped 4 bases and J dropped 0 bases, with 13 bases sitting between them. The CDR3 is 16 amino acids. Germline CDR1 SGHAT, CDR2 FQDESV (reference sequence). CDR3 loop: CASSSGQPLSGNTIYF. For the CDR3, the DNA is TGTGCCAGCAGCTCAGGACAGCCACTCTCTGGAAACACCATATATTTT.

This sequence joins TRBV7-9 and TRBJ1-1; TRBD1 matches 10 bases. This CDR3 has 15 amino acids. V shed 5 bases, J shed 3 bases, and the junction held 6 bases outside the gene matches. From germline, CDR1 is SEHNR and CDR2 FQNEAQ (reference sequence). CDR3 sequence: CASSPRQGAYTEAFF. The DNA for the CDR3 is TGTGCCAGCAGCCCCCGACAGGGGGCGTACACTGAAGCTTTCTTT.

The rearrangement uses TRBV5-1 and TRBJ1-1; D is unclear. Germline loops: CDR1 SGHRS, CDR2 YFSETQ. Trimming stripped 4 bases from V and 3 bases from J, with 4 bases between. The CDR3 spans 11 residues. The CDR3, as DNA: TGCGCCAGCAGCCTCGACACTGAAGCTTTCTTT. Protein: CASSLDTEAFF.

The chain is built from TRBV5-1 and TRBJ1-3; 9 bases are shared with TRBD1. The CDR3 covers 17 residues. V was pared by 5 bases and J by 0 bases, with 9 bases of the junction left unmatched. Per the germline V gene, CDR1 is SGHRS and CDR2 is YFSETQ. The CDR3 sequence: CASRQDRGFTSGNTIYF. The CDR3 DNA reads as TGCGCCAGCAGGCAAGACAGGGGGTTCACCTCTGGAAACACCATATATTTT.

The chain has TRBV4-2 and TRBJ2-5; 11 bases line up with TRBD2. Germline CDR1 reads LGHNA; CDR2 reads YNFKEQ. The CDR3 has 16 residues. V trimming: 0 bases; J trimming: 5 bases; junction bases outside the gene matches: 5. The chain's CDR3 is CASSQDLPSGGETQYF. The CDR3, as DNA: TGTGCCAGCAGCCAAGATTTACCTAGCGGGGGGGAGACCCAGTACTTC.

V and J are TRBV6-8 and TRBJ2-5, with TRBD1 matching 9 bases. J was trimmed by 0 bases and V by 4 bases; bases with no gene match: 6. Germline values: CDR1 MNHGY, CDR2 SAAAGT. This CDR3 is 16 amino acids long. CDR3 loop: CASSSTGTGNQETQYF. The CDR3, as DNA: TGTGCCAGCAGTTCCACCGGGACAGGGAACCAAGAGACCCAGTACTTC.

As DNA, the CDR3 is TGTGCCAGCAGCCCCGGACAGTCTTCTCTCTCTGGAAACACCATATATTTT. Protein product: CASSPGQSSLSGNTIYF. The rearrangement uses TRBV5-8 and TRBJ1-3, with a tentative D call TRBD1 (6 bases). V was clipped by 4 bases and J by 0 bases, with 17 bases between them. This CDR3 spans 17 amino acids. Germline values: CDR1 SGHTS, CDR2 YDEGEE. Looking up the rest from reference TRBV5-8 and TRBJ1-3 gives the full variable domain: EAGVTQSPTHLIKTRGQQATLRCSPISGHTSVYWYQQALGLGLQFLLWYDEGEERNRGNFPPRFSGRQFPNYSSELNVNALELEDSALYLCASSPGQSSLSGNTIYFGEGSWLTVV.

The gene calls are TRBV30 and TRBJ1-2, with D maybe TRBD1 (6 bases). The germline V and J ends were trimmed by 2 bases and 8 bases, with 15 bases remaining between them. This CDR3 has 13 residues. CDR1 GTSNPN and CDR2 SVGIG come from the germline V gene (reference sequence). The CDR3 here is CAWSRYRALGYTF. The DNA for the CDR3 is TGTGCCTGGAGTCGCTACAGGGCTCTCGGCTACACCTTC.

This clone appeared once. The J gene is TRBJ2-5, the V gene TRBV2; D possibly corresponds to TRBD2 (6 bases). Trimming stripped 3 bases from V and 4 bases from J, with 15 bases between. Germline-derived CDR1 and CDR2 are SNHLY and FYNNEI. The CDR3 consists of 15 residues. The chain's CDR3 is CASSEGPLEGETQYF. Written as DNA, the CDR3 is TGTGCCAGCAGTGAGGGACCCTTGGAGGGAGAGACCCAGTACTTC.

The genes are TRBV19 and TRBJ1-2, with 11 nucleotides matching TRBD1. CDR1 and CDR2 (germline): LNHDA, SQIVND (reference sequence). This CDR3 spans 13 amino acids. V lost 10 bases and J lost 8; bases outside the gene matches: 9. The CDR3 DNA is TGTGCCACTCAAGGACAGGGGGCCAGGGGCTACACCTTC. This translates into CATQGQGARGYTF.

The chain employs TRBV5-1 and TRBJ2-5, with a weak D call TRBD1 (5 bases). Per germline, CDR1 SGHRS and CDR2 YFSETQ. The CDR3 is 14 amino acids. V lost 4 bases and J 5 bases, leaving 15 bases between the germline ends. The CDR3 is CASSTRTLQETQYF. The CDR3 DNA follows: TGCGCCAGCAGCACACGGACACTTCAGGAGACCCAGTACTTC. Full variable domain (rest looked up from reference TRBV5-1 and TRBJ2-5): KAGVTQTPRYLIKTRGQQVTLSCSPISGHRSVSWYQQTPGQGLQFLFEYFSETQRNKGNFPGRFSGRQFSNSRSEMNVSTLELGDSALYLCASSTRTLQETQYFGPGTRLLVL.

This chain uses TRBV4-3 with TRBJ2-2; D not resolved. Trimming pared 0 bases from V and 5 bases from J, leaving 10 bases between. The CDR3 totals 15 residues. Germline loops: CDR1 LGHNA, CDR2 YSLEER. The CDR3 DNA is TGCGCCAGCAGCCAAGACTCCACGAGGACCGGGGAGCTGTTTTTT. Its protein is CASSQDSTRTGELFF.

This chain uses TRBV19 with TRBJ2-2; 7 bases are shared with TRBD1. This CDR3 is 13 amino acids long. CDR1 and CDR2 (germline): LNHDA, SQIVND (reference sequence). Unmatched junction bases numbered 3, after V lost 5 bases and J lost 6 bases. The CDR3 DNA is TGTGCCAGTAGTTTAGGGGGCGCCGGGGAGCTGTTTTTT. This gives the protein CASSLGGAGELFF.

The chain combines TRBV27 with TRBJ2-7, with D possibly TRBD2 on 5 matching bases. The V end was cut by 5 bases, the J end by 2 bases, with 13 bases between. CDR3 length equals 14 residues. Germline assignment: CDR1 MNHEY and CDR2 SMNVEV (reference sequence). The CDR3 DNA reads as TGTGCCAGCAGTCCCTATGTCGGGACCTACGAGCAGTACTTC. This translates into CASSPYVGTYEQYF.

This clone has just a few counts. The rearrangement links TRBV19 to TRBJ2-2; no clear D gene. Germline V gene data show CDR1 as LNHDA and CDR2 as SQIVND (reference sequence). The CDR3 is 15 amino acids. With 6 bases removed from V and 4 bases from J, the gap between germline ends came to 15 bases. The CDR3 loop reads CASSIQASGTGELFF. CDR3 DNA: TGTGCCAGTAGCATCCAGGCGTCAGGCACCGGGGAGCTGTTTTTT.

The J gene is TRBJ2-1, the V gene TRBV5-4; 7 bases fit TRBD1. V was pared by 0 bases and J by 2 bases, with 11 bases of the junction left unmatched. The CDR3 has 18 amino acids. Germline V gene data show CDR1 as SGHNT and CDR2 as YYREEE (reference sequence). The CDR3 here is CASSLEVVRQGTYNEQFF. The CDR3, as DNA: TGTGCCAGCAGCTTGGAGGTCGTGCGACAGGGAACCTACAATGAGCAGTTCTTC.

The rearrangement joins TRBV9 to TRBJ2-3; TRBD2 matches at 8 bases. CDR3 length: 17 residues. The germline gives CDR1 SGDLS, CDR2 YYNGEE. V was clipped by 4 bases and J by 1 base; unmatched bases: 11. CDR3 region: CASSFREVTSGTDTQYF. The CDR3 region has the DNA TGTGCCAGCAGCTTCAGAGAGGTGACTAGCGGCACAGATACGCAGTATTTT.